The rows below give T cell receptor beta chains drawn from one sample of a study of cytomegalovirus exposure and HLA in healthy donors. The method was immunoSEQ multiplex PCR; TCRdb's version includes in-frame clones alone and lacks a portion of them. The sample consists of 90,000 to 100,000 clones, approximately 80% of them appearing once. The source material was PBMCs. The receptors stem from a female donor in good health and CMV-seronegative. The CDR3 runs from the conserved cysteine through the conserved F or W. The D gene is left open where the match is weak. Part of the rows lack a size; the others show once, few, many or a class for expanded clones.

clone size | J gene | D gene | V gene | CDR3 DNA | CDR3 protein
- | TRBJ1-3 | TRBD1 | TRBV28 | TGTGCCAGCGTTCGAATAGGGACAGGGGGCACGGGAAACACCATATATTTT | CASVRIGTGGTGNTIYF
- | TRBJ2-3 | TRBD2 | TRBV30 | TGTGCCTGGGCGGGACTAGCGGGGCTGGGGGCAGATACGCAGTATTTT | CAWAGLAGLGADTQYF
- | TRBJ1-1 | - | TRBV29-1 | TGCAGCGGGCTCAGGAACACTGAAGCTTTCTTT | CSGLRNTEAFF
- | TRBJ2-7 | TRBD2 | TRBV7-3 | TGTGCCAGCAGCCTTAGCGGGCGAGCCCTTTACGAGCAGTACTTC | CASSLSGRALYEQYF
- | TRBJ2-3 | TRBD1 | TRBV13 | TGTGCCAGCAGCAAACGGGACAGACGCACAGATACGCAGTATTTT | CASSKRDRRTDTQYF
- | TRBJ2-7 | TRBD1 | TRBV28 | TGTGCCAGCAGGATATTGGGACAGGGCTCCTACGAGCAGTACTTC | CASRILGQGSYEQYF
- | TRBJ2-7 | TRBD1 | TRBV6-5 | TGTGCCAGCAGTTCGCTAGGGGACAGGGGGGTCTACGAGCAGTACTTC | CASSSLGDRGVYEQYF
- | TRBJ1-1 | - | TRBV5-8 | TGTGCCAGCAGCCAGACAGTCCCGAACACTGAAGCTTTCTTT | CASSQTVPNTEAFF
- | TRBJ1-1 | - | TRBV2 | TGTGCCAGCCAGGTTCTAGGGGTGGCTGAAGCTTTCTTT | CASQVLGVAEAFF
- | TRBJ2-3 | TRBD1 | TRBV9 | TGTGCCAGCAGCGTCGCCAGGACAGGGGCCCTCACAGATACGCAGTATTTT | CASSVARTGALTDTQYF
- | TRBJ1-1 | TRBD1 | TRBV9 | TGTGCCAGCAGCGCCCGGGACAGGGTGAACACTGAAGCTTTCTTT | CASSARDRVNTEAFF
- | TRBJ2-1 | - | TRBV6-6 | TGTGCCAGCAGCCACCTAGTTAGCGATGAGCAGTTCTTC | CASSHLVSDEQFF
- | TRBJ2-7 | - | TRBV4-2 | TGTGCCAGCAGCCAAGATCGGGGGTACTCCTACGAGCAGTACTTC | CASSQDRGYSYEQYF
once | TRBJ2-7 | - | TRBV6-5 | TGTGCCAGCAGTTACGCGGATTCCTACGAGCAGTACTTC | CASSYADSYEQYF
- | TRBJ2-7 | - | TRBV4-1 | TGCGCCAGCAGCCAAGAACTAGGCGTGGTCTACGAGCAGTACTTC | CASSQELGVVYEQYF
- | TRBJ1-2 | - | TRBV27 | TGTGCCAGCAGTTTGGGGAGCCTTAACTATGGCTACACCTTC | CASSLGSLNYGYTF
- | TRBJ2-7 | TRBD2 | TRBV4-1 | TGCGCCAGCAGCCAAGAACGGCTAGCGGGAGGGGGGTACGAGCAGTACTTC | CASSQERLAGGGYEQYF
- | TRBJ2-7 | - | TRBV7-3 | TGTGCCAGCAGCTTCGGGCAGGGGACCGAGCAGTACTTC | CASSFGQGTEQYF
- | TRBJ1-3 | - | TRBV7-6 | TGTGCCAGCAGCCCCGCCGAGACAGGAGGATCAAACACCATATATTTT | CASSPAETGGSNTIYF
- | TRBJ1-5 | - | TRBV7-9 | TGTGCCAGCAGCTTAACGGGAAGCGACAATCAGCCCCAGCATTTT | CASSLTGSDNQPQHF
- | TRBJ2-7 | TRBD1 | TRBV14 | TGTGCCAGCAGCCCAATGCCGGGACAGGGAGTGGACGAGCAGTACTTC | CASSPMPGQGVDEQYF
- | TRBJ2-5 | TRBD2 | TRBV2 | TGTGCCAGCAGTGAAGCGCTTCTGGCGGGAGAGAACCAAGAGACCCAGTACTTC | CASSEALLAGENQETQYF
- | TRBJ2-1 | TRBD1 | TRBV13 | TGTGCCAGCAGCGCCTTCCGGGACAGACTAAACAATGAGCAGTTCTTC | CASSAFRDRLNNEQFF
- | TRBJ2-5 | - | TRBV27 | TGTGCCAGCAGTCCCCTATCACTCGAAGAGACCCAGTACTTC | CASSPLSLEETQYF
- | TRBJ2-7 | TRBD2 | TRBV25-1 | TGTGCCAGCAGGACTAGCGCATCCTACGAGCAGTACTTC | CASRTSASYEQYF
- | TRBJ1-1 | - | TRBV10-3 | TGTGCCATCAGACGACAGGTTGGGAACACTGAAGCTTTCTTT | CAIRRQVGNTEAFF
- | TRBJ2-7 | - | TRBV6-5 | TGTGCCAGCAGTTACTCGGCAGGAACCTACGAGCAGTACTTC | CASSYSAGTYEQYF
- | TRBJ2-5 | - | TRBV30 | TGTGCCTGGATGGCCAGGGAAGAGACCCAGTACTTC | CAWMAREETQYF
few | TRBJ1-2 | - | TRBV2 | TGTGCCAGCAGTGAAGAGCCGCACGGCTACACCTTC | CASSEEPHGYTF
- | TRBJ2-5 | - | TRBV7-9 | TGTGCCAGCAGCTCAGAGGACTACCAAGAGACCCAGTACTTC | CASSSEDYQETQYF
few | TRBJ1-2 | TRBD1 | TRBV14 | TGTGCCAGCAGCCGACTCCGGGCACAGGGGGCGGGCTATGGCTACACCTTC | CASSRLRAQGAGYGYTF
- | TRBJ2-1 | TRBD2 | TRBV15 | TGTGCCACCAGCAGAACCAGGACTAGCGGGAGGGTGGAAAATGAGCAGTTCTTC | CATSRTRTSGRVENEQFF
once | TRBJ2-1 | TRBD1 | TRBV7-2 | TGTGCCAGCAGCTTAGCGCTTAACAGGGGACGCCGCATCTACAATGAGCAGTTCTTC | CASSLALNRGRRIYNEQFF
- | TRBJ1-5 | - | TRBV2 | TGTGCCAGCAGTGGGCAAAATCAGCCCCAGCATTTT | CASSGQNQPQHF
- | TRBJ1-1 | - | TRBV4-1 | TGCGCCAGCACCTACCTTAGGGGAGGATCGAACACTGAAGCTTTCTTT | CASTYLRGGSNTEAFF
- | TRBJ1-2 | TRBD1 | TRBV4-2 | TGTGCCAGCAGCCAGCCCGGACAGGGCGGCTACACCTTC | CASSQPGQGGYTF
- | TRBJ2-1 | TRBD1 | TRBV27 | TGTGCCAGCAGGGTGGACAGGTCCTGGGATGAGCAGTTCTTC | CASRVDRSWDEQFF
- | TRBJ1-2 | - | TRBV2 | TGTGCCAGCAGTGACCGGACAATCCGCTATGGCTACACCTTC | CASSDRTIRYGYTF
- | TRBJ1-1 | - | TRBV4-2 | TGTGCCAGCAGCCTTAACAGGGCAGAAGCTTTCTTT | CASSLNRAEAFF
- | TRBJ2-5 | TRBD1 | TRBV11-3 | TGTGCCAGCAGCTTAGGACAGGGTGGTGGCGAGACCCAGTACTTC | CASSLGQGGGETQYF
- | TRBJ2-3 | TRBD1 | TRBV10-3 | TGTGCCATCAGGGACAGGGGTGGCACAGATACGCAGTATTTT | CAIRDRGGTDTQYF
- | TRBJ2-3 | TRBD2 | TRBV7-8 | TGTGCCAGCAGCTTATTCTCACTCGCGGGGGGGCGCACAGATACGCAGTATTTT | CASSLFSLAGGRTDTQYF
- | TRBJ2-3 | TRBD2 | TRBV11-2 | TGTGCCAGCAGCTTACTAGCGGGGGGGGGTACAGATACGCAGTATTTT | CASSLLAGGGTDTQYF